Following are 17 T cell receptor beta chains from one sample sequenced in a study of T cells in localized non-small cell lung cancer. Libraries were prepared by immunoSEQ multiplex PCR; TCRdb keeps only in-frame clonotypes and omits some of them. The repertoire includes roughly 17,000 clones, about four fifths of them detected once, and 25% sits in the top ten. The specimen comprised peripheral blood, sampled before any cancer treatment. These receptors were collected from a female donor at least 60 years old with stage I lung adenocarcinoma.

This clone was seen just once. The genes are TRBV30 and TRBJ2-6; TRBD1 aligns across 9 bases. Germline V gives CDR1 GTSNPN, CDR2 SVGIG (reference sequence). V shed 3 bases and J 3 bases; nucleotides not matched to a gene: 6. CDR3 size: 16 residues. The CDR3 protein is CAWRTGGASGANVLTF. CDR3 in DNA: TGTGCCTGGAGGACAGGGGGTGCAAGTGGGGCCAACGTCCTGACTTTC.

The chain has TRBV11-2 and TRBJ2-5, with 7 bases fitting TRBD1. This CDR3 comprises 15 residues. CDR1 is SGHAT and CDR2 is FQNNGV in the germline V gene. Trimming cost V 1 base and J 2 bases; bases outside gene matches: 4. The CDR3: CASSLVGTAQETQYF. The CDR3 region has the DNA TGTGCCAGCAGCTTAGTGGGGACAGCACAAGAGACCCAGTACTTC.

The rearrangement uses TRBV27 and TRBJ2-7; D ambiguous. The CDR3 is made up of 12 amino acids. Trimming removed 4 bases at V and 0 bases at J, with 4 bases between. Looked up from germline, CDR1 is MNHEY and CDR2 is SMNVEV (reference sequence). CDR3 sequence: CASSSRSYEQYF. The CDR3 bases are TGTGCCAGCAGTTCGCGCTCCTACGAGCAGTACTTC.

DNA of the CDR3: TGTGCCAGCAGCTTAGATCGTCTAGCGGGGGGTGGGGATACGCAGTATTTT. This sequence encodes CASSLDRLAGGGDTQYF. The V call is TRBV11-2, the J call TRBJ2-3, with 11 positions matching TRBD2. Germline V CDR1 and CDR2: SGHAT, FQNNGV. The CDR3 is made up of 17 amino acids. J gave up 6 bases and V 0 bases, and 8 bases lay outside the gene matches.

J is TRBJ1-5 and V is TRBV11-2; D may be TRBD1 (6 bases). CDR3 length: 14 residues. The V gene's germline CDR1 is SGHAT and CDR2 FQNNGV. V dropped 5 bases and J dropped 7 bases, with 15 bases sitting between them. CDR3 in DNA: TGTGCCAGCAGCATGACAGGTCCTAACCAGCCCCAGCATTTT. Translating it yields CASSMTGPNQPQHF.

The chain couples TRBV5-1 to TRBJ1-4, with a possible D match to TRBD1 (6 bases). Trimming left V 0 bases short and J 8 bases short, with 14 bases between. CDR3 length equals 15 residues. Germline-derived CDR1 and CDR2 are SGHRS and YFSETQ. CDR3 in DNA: TGCGCCAGCAGCTTGGCGGGGGGCGAAGGGGAAAAACTGTTTTTT. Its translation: CASSLAGGEGEKLFF.

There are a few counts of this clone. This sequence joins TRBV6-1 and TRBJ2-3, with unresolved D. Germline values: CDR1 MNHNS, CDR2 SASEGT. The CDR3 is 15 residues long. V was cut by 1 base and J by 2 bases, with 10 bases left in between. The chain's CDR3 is CASSEVDGSTDTQYF. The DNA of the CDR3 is TGTGCCAGCAGTGAAGTGGACGGCTCCACAGATACGCAGTATTTT.

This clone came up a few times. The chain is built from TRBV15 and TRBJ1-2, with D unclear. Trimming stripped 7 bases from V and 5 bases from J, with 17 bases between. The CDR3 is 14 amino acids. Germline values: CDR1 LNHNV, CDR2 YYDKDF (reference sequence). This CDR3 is CATTTRISGYGYTF. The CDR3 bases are TGTGCCACCACGACACGTATCTCGGGATATGGCTACACCTTC.

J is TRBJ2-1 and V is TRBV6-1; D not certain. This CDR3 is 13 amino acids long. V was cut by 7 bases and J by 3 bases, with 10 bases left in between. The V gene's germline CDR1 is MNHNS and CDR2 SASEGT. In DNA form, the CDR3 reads TGTGCCAGCACCCCTTTTGTCTACAATGAGCAGTTCTTC. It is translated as CASTPFVYNEQFF.

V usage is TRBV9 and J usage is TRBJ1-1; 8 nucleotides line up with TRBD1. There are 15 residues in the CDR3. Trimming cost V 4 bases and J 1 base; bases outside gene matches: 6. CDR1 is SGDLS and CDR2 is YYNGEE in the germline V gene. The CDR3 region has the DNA TGTGCCAGCAGCCCGCGGACAGGGAGGAACACTGAAGCTTTCTTT. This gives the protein CASSPRTGRNTEAFF.

CDR3 region: CASSLYDYNEQFF. In DNA, the CDR3 is TGTGCCAGTAGCCTCTATGACTACAATGAGCAGTTCTTC. The gene calls are TRBV19 and TRBJ2-1; D is ambiguous. CDR3 length: 13 amino acids. Trimming shortened V by 6 bases and J by 3 bases, and 9 bases separated the two germline ends. The germline gives CDR1 LNHDA, CDR2 SQIVND (reference sequence).

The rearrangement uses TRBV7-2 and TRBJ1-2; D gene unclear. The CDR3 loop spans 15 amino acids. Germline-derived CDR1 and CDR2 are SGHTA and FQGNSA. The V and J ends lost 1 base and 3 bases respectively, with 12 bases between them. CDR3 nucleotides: TGTGCCAGCAGCTTAGGATCGGGGATTGACTATGGCTACACCTTC. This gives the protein CASSLGSGIDYGYTF.

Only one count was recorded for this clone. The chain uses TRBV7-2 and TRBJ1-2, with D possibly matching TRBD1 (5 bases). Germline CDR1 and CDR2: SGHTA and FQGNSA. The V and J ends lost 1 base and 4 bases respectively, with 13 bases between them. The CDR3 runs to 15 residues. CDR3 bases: TGTGCCAGCAGCTTAGGCGCGGGGCCCGTCTATGGCTACACCTTC. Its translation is CASSLGAGPVYGYTF. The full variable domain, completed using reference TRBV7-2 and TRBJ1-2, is GAGVSQSPSNKVTEKGKDVELRCDPISGHTALYWYRQSLGQGLEFLIYFQGNSAPDKSGLPSDRFSAERTGGSVSTLTIQRTQQEDSAVYLCASSLGAGPVYGYTFGSGTRLTVV.

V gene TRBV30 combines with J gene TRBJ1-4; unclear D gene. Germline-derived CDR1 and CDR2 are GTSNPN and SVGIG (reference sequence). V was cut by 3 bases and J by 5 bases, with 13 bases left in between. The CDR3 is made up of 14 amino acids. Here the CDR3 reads CAWSAGRLNEKLFF. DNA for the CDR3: TGTGCCTGGAGCGCCGGGAGACTGAATGAAAAACTGTTTTTT.

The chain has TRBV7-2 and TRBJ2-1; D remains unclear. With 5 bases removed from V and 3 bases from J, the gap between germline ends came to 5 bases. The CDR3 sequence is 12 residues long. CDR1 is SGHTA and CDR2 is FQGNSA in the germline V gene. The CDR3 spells CASSLSYNEQFF. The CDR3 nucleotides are TGTGCCAGCAGCCTCAGCTACAATGAGCAGTTCTTC. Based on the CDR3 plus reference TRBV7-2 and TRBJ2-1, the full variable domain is GAGVSQSPSNKVTEKGKDVELRCDPISGHTALYWYRQSLGQGLEFLIYFQGNSAPDKSGLPSDRFSAERTGGSVSTLTIQRTQQEDSAVYLCASSLSYNEQFFGPGTRLTVL.

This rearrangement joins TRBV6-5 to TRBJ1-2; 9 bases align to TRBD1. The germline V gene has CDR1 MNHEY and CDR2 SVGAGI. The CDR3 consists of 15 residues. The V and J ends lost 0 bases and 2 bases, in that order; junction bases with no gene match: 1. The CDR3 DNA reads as TGTGCCAGCAGTTACTCGACAGGGGGAAACTATGGCTACACCTTC. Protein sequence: CASSYSTGGNYGYTF.

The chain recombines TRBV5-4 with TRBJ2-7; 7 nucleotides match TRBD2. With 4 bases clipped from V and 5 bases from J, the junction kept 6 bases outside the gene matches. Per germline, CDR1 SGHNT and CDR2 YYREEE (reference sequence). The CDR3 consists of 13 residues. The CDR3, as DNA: TGTGCCAGCAGCCGGACTAGTAGGAACGAGCAGTACTTC. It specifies CASSRTSRNEQYF.